This TCR beta chain is drawn from a study of blood T cells in healthy people across ages. Whole-study results and caveats: PBMCs went unsorted, and a conclusive naive versus antigen-experienced comparison was therefore prevented. Roughly linearly, TCR beta diversity per million T cells fell as age increased. Donor CMV status, an unknown factor, possibly confounded changes in expanded clonotypes.

Between the trimmed V and J ends, which lost 6 bases and 2 bases, there was a span of 13 bases. Germline V CDR1 and CDR2: SQVTM, ANQGSEA. There are 13 residues in the CDR3. Together with a sample-barcoded 5' primer, a J-beta primer mix was included in a second PCR lasting about 7 to 11 cycles. Tags on each cDNA molecule came from a template-switch adaptor with 12 random nucleotides. TCRdb redid the calling of the 5' RACE reads with MiXCR, one entry per CDR3 protein. The sample shows fewer than 2,000,000 distinct CDR3 sequences, approximately 40% of them seen only once. A word on this clonotype: Its antigen is as yet unknown.

The receptor was isolated from a human donor in good health. The chain couples TRBV29-1 to TRBJ1-2; D perhaps matches TRBD1 (5 bases). The sample comprised blood. The CDR3 DNA reads TGCAGCGTAGGGACCTACGGGAACTATGGCTACACCTTC. The encoded protein is CSVGTYGNYGYTF.